Shown below are 20 T cell receptor beta chains from a single sample sequenced in a study of Graves' ophthalmopathy and Graves' hyperthyroidism. Amplification of the TCR beta CDR3 regions used RNA transcripts (as template). First-round RT-PCR with HTBI primers preceded a second-round multiplex PCR. One entry per CDR3 protein results from TCRdb running MiXCR on the multiplex PCR reads. Of 740,000 or so distinct CDR3 sequences listed, around 40% are singletons. Material: peripheral blood. These receptors all stem from an adult man with Graves' ophthalmopathy.

The V gene is TRBV2, the J gene TRBJ2-7; a weak D match, TRBD2 (5 bases). The CDR3 is 14 amino acids. Germline loops: CDR1 SNHLY, CDR2 FYNNEI. With 6 bases removed from V and 3 bases from J, the gap between germline ends came to 15 bases. The CDR3 DNA is TGTGCCAGCAGCCCATCTAAAGCGGTCTACGAGCAGTACTTC. It yields the protein CASSPSKAVYEQYF. Looking up the rest from reference TRBV2 and TRBJ2-7 gives the full variable domain: EPEVTQTPSHQVTQMGQEVILRCVPISNHLYFYWYRQILGQKVEFLVSFYNNEISEKSEIFDDQFSVERPDGSNFTLKIRSTKLEDSAMYFCASSPSKAVYEQYFGPGTRLTVT.

This clonotype occurred many times. V is TRBV19 and J is TRBJ1-5; weak D call: TRBD1 (5 bases). Trimming stripped 10 bases from V and 1 base from J, with 17 bases between. This CDR3 has 15 amino acids. In germline, CDR1 is LNHDA, CDR2 SQIVND (reference sequence). The CDR3 DNA is TGTGCCACTTCACCCAGGGAAAGCAGCAATCAGCCCCAGCATTTT. This sequence encodes CATSPRESSNQPQHF.

The chain couples TRBV12-3 or TRBV12-4 to TRBJ2-5, with D perhaps TRBD2 (6 bases). V was cut by 6 bases and J by 2 bases, with 16 bases left in between. The CDR3 sequence is 15 residues long. Here the CDR3 DNA reads TGTGCCAGCAGGAGCTCCGGGAGAAGTCAAGAGACCCAGTACTTC. Protein: CASRSSGRSQETQYF.

This clonotype was seen ten or more times. This chain connects TRBV25-1 to TRBJ2-6, with D perhaps given as TRBD1 or TRBD2 (5 bases each). Germline CDR1 MGHDK, CDR2 SYGVNS. The CDR3 has 15 residues. V lost 3 bases, J lost 9 bases, and 15 bases lay in between. The CDR3 DNA reads TGTGCCAGCAGTGACTTAGTATGGGACCTCAACGTCCTGACTTTC. Its protein is CASSDLVWDLNVLTF. Together with reference TRBV25-1 and TRBJ2-6, the CDR3 gives the full variable domain: EADIYQTPRYLVIGTGKKITLECSQTMGHDKMYWYQQDPGMELHLIHYSYGVNSTEKGDLSSESTVSRIRTEHFPLTLESARPSHTSQYLCASSDLVWDLNVLTFGAGSRLTVL.

There are many counts of this clonotype. The genes are TRBV7-2 and TRBJ2-7, with TRBD2 as a possible D gene (6 bases). CDR1 SGHTA and CDR2 FQGNSA come from the germline V gene. There are 18 residues in the CDR3. V lost 4 bases and J 5 bases, leaving 27 bases between the germline ends. The CDR3: CASSSQSAALAPSNEQYF. The CDR3 DNA sequence: TGTGCCAGCAGCTCCCAATCGGCCGCACTAGCCCCTTCAAACGAGCAGTACTTC.

Comments on this clonotype: The junction shows a germline mismatch at one end, possibly a read error. The rearrangement links TRBV15 to TRBJ2-5; D possibly corresponds to TRBD1 (5 bases). The germline V gene has CDR1 LNHNV and CDR2 YYDKDF (reference sequence). The CDR3 contains 18 residues. DNA of the CDR3: TGTGCCACCCGCAGAGATCCTCCAGGGTGGCGGAGAGCGGAGACCCAGTACTTC. Its protein product is CATRRDPPGWRRAETQYF.

On this clonotype: Mismatch with germline at one junction end may stem from a read error. The chain links TRBV24-1 to TRBJ1-5; TRBD1 matches at 10 bases. The length of the CDR3 is 15 residues. CDR1 is KGHDR, CDR2 SFDVKD, per germline. The CDR3 coding sequence is TGTGCCAGCAGTTCCGCCGGGACAGGGGATCAGCCCCAGCATTTT. Translating gives CASSSAGTGDQPQHF.

The rearrangement links TRBV7-8 to TRBJ2-6; weak D call: TRBD2 (6 bases). Looked up from germline, CDR1 is SGHVS and CDR2 is FQNEAQ. The CDR3 spans 17 residues. The ends were cut back, 3 bases at V and 1 base at J, with 13 bases in the middle. As DNA, the CDR3 is TGTGCCAGCAGCTTCCGGGGAGGAGGGTCTGGGGCCAACGTCCTGACTTTC. This gives the protein CASSFRGGGSGANVLTF. The entire variable domain, with the rest obtained from reference TRBV7-8 and TRBJ2-6, is as follows: GAGVSQSPRYKVAKRGQDVALRCDPISGHVSLFWYQQALGQGPEFLTYFQNEAQLDKSGLPSDRFFAERPEGSVSTLKIQRTQQEDSAVYLCASSFRGGGSGANVLTFGAGSRLTVL.

There are a few counts of this clonotype. The chain couples TRBV7-8 to TRBJ1-3; 9 positions match TRBD1. The CDR3 extends over 16 amino acids. The germline gives CDR1 SGHVS, CDR2 FQNEAQ. J was trimmed by 4 bases and V by 2 bases; bases with no gene match: 6. The CDR3 sequence: CASSLRGTGMGNTIYF. CDR3 nucleotide sequence: TGTGCCAGCAGCTTAAGAGGGACAGGGATGGGAAACACCATATATTTT.

The rearrangement links TRBV5-1 to TRBJ2-7; TRBD2 matches at 11 bases. This CDR3 comprises 16 residues. The V gene end was trimmed by 3 bases and the J gene end by 2 bases; junction bases not matched to a gene: 7. Germline V gene data show CDR1 as SGHRS and CDR2 as YFSETQ. As DNA, the CDR3 is TGCGCCAGCAGCTGGACCGGGACTAGCGGTACCTACGAGCAGTACTTC. Amino acids: CASSWTGTSGTYEQYF.

This clonotype was found many times. The CDR3, as DNA: TGTGCCAGCAGCTTAGACTTCGGTCAGCCCCAGCATTTT. Translating gives CASSLDFGQPQHF. The rearrangement links TRBV7-2 to TRBJ1-5; D is uncertain. The CDR3 extends over 13 amino acids. CDR1 is SGHTA and CDR2 is FQGNSA in the germline V gene. Deletions cut 1 base from V and 6 bases from J, with 7 bases between.

The table lists this clonotype with many counts. The rearrangement joins TRBV29-1 to TRBJ1-4; tentative D call: TRBD1 (5 bases). V lost 4 bases and J lost 7, with 13 bases in between. CDR3 size: 13 residues. Germline lookup yields CDR1 SQVTM and CDR2 ANQGSEA. Written as DNA, the CDR3 is TGCAGCGTTGGGGACCGTTTGGGTGAAAAACTGTTTTTT. Residues: CSVGDRLGEKLFF. Combining the CDR3 with reference TRBV29-1 and TRBJ1-4 gives the whole variable domain SAVISQKPSRDICQRGTSLTIQCQVDSQVTMMFWYRQQPGQSLTLIATANQGSEATYESGFVIDKFPISRPNLTFSTLTVSNMSPEDSSIYLCSVGDRLGEKLFFGSGTQLSVL.

In this sample, this clonotype turned up a few times. One end of the junction fails to match germline, which may point to a read error. V and J are TRBV7-9 and TRBJ1-5; 9 positions match TRBD1. This CDR3 comprises 14 residues. Germline CDR1 and CDR2: SEHNR and FQNEAQ (reference sequence). CDR3 amino acids: CASSPGQGIQPQHF. CDR3 sequence (DNA): TGCGCCAGCAGCCCGGGACAGGGTATTCAGCCCCAGCATTTT.

Points on this clonotype: Without the conserved terminal phenylalanine or tryptophan, this CDR3 likely stems from a read error. The chain joins TRBV5-1 to TRBJ2-5; D uncertain. The CDR3 runs to 12 residues. Germline assignment: CDR1 SGHRS and CDR2 YFSETQ. Trimming removed 2 bases at V and 5 bases at J, with 7 bases between. The CDR3 DNA follows: TGCGCCAGCAGCTTAAAAGCGGAGACCCAGTACTGC. Translated, it gives CASSLKAETQYC.

The chain uses TRBV2 and TRBJ1-2; TRBD1 might be the D (5 bases). CDR3 length equals 17 residues. V shed 6 bases and J shed 4 bases, with 24 bases lying between them. CDR1 is SNHLY, CDR2 FYNNEI, per germline. For the CDR3, the DNA is TGTGCCAGCAGCCTGGCCCGAAACATTGGGGACGTCTATGGCTACACCTTC. Its translation is CASSLARNIGDVYGYTF. The variable domain in full, completed from reference TRBV2 and TRBJ1-2, reads EPEVTQTPSHQVTQMGQEVILRCVPISNHLYFYWYRQILGQKVEFLVSFYNNEISEKSEIFDDQFSVERPDGSNFTLKIRSTKLEDSAMYFCASSLARNIGDVYGYTFGSGTRLTVV.

This clonotype showed up just a few times. The chain is built from TRBV2 and TRBJ2-7; 8 bases line up with TRBD2. The germline V gene encodes CDR1 SNHLY and CDR2 FYNNEI. This CDR3 spans 15 amino acids. V dropped 5 bases and J dropped 2; count of bases not matched to a gene: 8. CDR3 amino acids: CASSISGDGPYEQYF. CDR3 DNA sequence: TGTGCCAGCAGTATTAGCGGGGACGGACCCTACGAGCAGTACTTC.

Of note for this clonotype: Given the absence of the conserved phenylalanine or tryptophan at the CDR3 end, a read error is likely. No DNA is shown, since the ends of the CDR3 on it are uncertain; the CDR3 is the one TCRdb lists. This chain connects TRBV20-1 to TRBJ2-5; the table's D gene call, TRBD2, was not cross checked with the DNA. In germline, CDR1 is DFQATT, CDR2 SNEGSKA (reference sequence). The CDR3 spans 8 amino acids, including both terminal residues. The CDR3: CSASTGTS.

The V call is TRBV15, the J call TRBJ2-7, with TRBD2 identical over 10 bases. CDR1 and CDR2 (germline): LNHNV, YYDKDF (reference sequence). J gave up 2 bases and V 0 bases, and 10 bases lay outside the gene matches. The CDR3 covers 18 residues. CDR3 loop: CATSRDRLAGEITYEQYF. The CDR3 DNA reads TGTGCCACCAGCAGAGATAGGCTAGCGGGAGAGATTACCTACGAGCAGTACTTC.

On this clonotype: A much bigger clone sits one base away, suggesting this may be a read error. The rearrangement links TRBV7-2 to TRBJ2-7, with unresolved D. The germline CDR1 and CDR2 sequences are SGHTA and FQGNSA. This CDR3 has 13 amino acids. V lost 0 bases and J lost 7, with 10 bases in between. This CDR3 reads CASSLAPNTEQYF. The CDR3 nucleotides read TGTGCCAGCAGCTTAGCTCCAAACACGGAGCAGTACTTC.

Note on this clonotype: This may be a read error, as it is one base from a much larger clone. This sequence joins TRBV12-3 or TRBV12-4 and TRBJ2-7; 11 nucleotides line up with TRBD2. This CDR3 contains 14 residues. V shed 6 bases, J shed 5 bases, and the junction held 6 bases outside the gene matches. CDR3 sequence (DNA): TGTGCCAGCAGCCCTAGCGGGAGGTTCGACGAGCAGTACTTC. This sequence encodes CASSPSGRFDEQYF.